A selection of T cell receptor beta chains follows, all from one sample in a study of blood T cell repertoires in COVID-19. Only in-frame clones appear in the TCRdb table, and some are missing; sequencing was by immunoSEQ multiplex PCR. The table records about 100,000 clones, about 88% of them present only once. Sequenced sample: peripheral blood. Receptors originate from a man younger than 45 in a cohort sampled during active COVID-19. Both conserved end residues are part of each CDR3. The D gene is left open where the match is weak. Clone size is not always given. Where it is, it says once, few, many or a class for expanded clones.

>TRBV29-1|13|NA|TRBJ2-1|NA
CSVESERYNEQFF
TGCAGCGTTGAATCGGAGCGATACAATGAGCAGTTCTTC
>TRBV19|16|NA|TRBJ2-1|NA
CASVPRAGSSYNEQFF
TGTGCCAGTGTTCCACGGGCGGGGAGCTCCTACAATGAGCAGTTCTTC
>TRBV28|16|NA|TRBJ1-4|TRBD1
CASSSRPGQGREKLFF
TGTGCCAGCAGTTCCCGTCCGGGACAGGGGCGTGAAAAACTGTTTTTT
>TRBV5-1|16|few|TRBJ1-1|TRBD1
CASSLDRDRTAMGAFF
TGCGCCAGCAGCTTGGACCGGGACAGGACAGCGATGGGAGCTTTCTTT
>TRBV5-1|15|few|TRBJ1-5|NA
CASSLEGVRNQPQHF
TGCGCCAGCAGCTTGGAAGGGGTACGCAATCAGCCCCAGCATTTT
>TRBV5-1|15|NA|TRBJ1-2|TRBD1
CASSLVTGWDYGYTF
TGCGCCAGCAGCTTGGTGACAGGGTGGGACTATGGCTACACCTTC
>TRBV12-3/TRBV12-4|11|NA|TRBJ1-1|NA
CASSLGREAFF
TGTGCCAGCAGCTTGGGGAGGGAAGCTTTCTTT
>TRBV7-3|13|NA|TRBJ2-1|TRBD1
CASSFYRGNEQFF
TGTGCCAGCAGCTTCTACAGGGGGAATGAGCAGTTCTTC
>TRBV18|13|NA|TRBJ1-1|NA
CASSPIGATEAFF
TGTGCCAGCTCACCAATTGGGGCGACTGAAGCTTTCTTT
>TRBV4-1|15|NA|TRBJ1-1|NA
CASRLGGRMNTEAFF
TGCGCCAGCAGACTGGGGGGACGTATGAACACTGAAGCTTTCTTT
>TRBV7-3|12|NA|TRBJ1-2|NA
CASSTHGGGYTF
TGTGCCAGCAGCACCCACGGCGGTGGCTACACCTTC
>TRBV6-5|11|NA|TRBJ2-3|NA
CASGAVDTQYF
TGTGCCAGTGGGGCAGTAGATACGCAGTATTTT
>TRBV5-4|15|NA|TRBJ1-1|TRBD1
CASSSRQGEEAEAFF
TGTGCCAGCAGCTCCCGACAGGGTGAGGAGGCTGAAGCTTTCTTT
>TRBV28|18|NA|TRBJ1-5|TRBD1
CASSPNLDRGVGNQPQHF
TGTGCCAGCAGTCCAAACCTGGACAGGGGGGTGGGCAATCAGCCCCAGCATTTT
>TRBV12-3/TRBV12-4|13|NA|TRBJ1-2|TRBD1
CASNLNQGDGYTF
TGTGCCAGCAACCTAAATCAGGGGGATGGCTACACCTTC
>TRBV5-8|15|once|TRBJ1-2|TRBD1
CASSLGQGRLGGYTF
TGTGCCAGCAGCTTGGGACAGGGGCGCCTGGGGGGCTACACCTTC
>TRBV5-4|14|NA|TRBJ2-1|NA
CASSGLRAGNEQFF
TGTGCCAGCAGCGGATTAAGGGCGGGGAATGAGCAGTTCTTC
>TRBV27|14|NA|TRBJ2-1|TRBD2
CASSFRRGGNEQFF
TGTGCCAGCTCCTTTCGACGGGGGGGAAATGAGCAGTTCTTC
>TRBV2|16|NA|TRBJ1-1|TRBD1
CASRSGTGVSVAEAFF
TGTGCCAGCAGATCCGGGACAGGGGTAAGTGTCGCTGAAGCTTTCTTT
>TRBV18|13|NA|TRBJ1-1|TRBD1
CASSPQGDRGTFF
TGTGCCAGCTCACCCCAGGGGGACAGGGGAACTTTCTTT
>TRBV4-1|17|NA|TRBJ1-6|NA
CASSSWGGYEENSPLHF
TGCGCCAGCAGCTCCTGGGGGGGCTACGAGGAAAATTCACCCCTCCACTTT
>TRBV24-1|15|NA|TRBJ1-1|NA
CATRNPPTGNTEAFF
TGTGCCACCAGAAACCCTCCGACAGGGAACACTGAAGCTTTCTTT
>TRBV3-1/TRBV3-2|14|NA|TRBJ1-2|NA
CASSQVKGNYGYTF
TGTGCCAGCAGCCAAGTAAAGGGGAACTATGGCTACACCTTC
>TRBV4-1|19|NA|TRBJ2-2|TRBD2
CASSQDLVLRTSSTGELFF
TGCGCCAGCAGCCAAGATCTAGTGCTAAGGACTAGCTCGACCGGGGAGCTGTTTTTT
>TRBV29-1|13|NA|TRBJ1-1|TRBD1
CSVDKGASSEAFF
TGCAGCGTTGATAAGGGGGCTTCGTCGGAAGCTTTCTTT